This T cell receptor (beta chain) was identified in a study of T cell repertoires in cytomegalovirus infection. Study at large: TCR beta signatures that were public indicated CMV infection and matching HLA type. Study-wide findings and caveats: Ex vivo responses were dominated by HLA-C-restricted CMV-specific TCR beta clonotypes. Carriers of CMV and the relevant HLA type were discriminated by public TCR beta frequency.

TCRdb re-called the reads through MiXCR, storing one row per CDR3 protein. The sample carries 250,000 to 300,000 distinct CDR3 sequences, 25% recorded once. The germline V gene has CDR1 SGHVS and CDR2 FQNEAQ. Trimming cost V 9 bases and J 6 bases, with 11 bases left between them. This CDR3 comprises 12 residues. This clonotype was counted at least ten times. Its antigen is currently unknown. The source is a human donor in good health (CMV status not recorded). Some clones in this sample may be carry-over from other donors' samples. The chain recombines TRBV7-8 with TRBJ2-2; D not certain. What was sequenced was PBMCs. The CDR3 is CASRALPGELFF. In DNA, the CDR3 is TGTGCCAGTCGGGCCCTGCCCGGGGAGCTGTTTTTT.